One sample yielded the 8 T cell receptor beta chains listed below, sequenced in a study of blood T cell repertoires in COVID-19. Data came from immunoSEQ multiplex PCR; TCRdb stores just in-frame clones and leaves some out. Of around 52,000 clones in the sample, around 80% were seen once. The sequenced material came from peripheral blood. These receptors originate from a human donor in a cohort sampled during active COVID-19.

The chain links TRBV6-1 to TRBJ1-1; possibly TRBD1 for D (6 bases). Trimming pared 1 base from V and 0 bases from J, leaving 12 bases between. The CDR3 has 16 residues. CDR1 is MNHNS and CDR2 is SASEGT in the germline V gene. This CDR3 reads CASSEGSTGLNTEAFF. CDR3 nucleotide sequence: TGTGCCAGCAGTGAAGGGAGTACAGGGTTGAACACTGAAGCTTTCTTT.

The CDR3 is CASSVASDRGSTLNTEAFF. The CDR3 nucleotides are TGTGCCAGCTCCGTGGCATCGGACAGGGGGTCGACCTTGAACACTGAAGCTTTCTTT. This chain uses TRBV2 with TRBJ1-1, with TRBD1 matching 10 bases. CDR1 and CDR2 (germline): SNHLY, FYNNEI. This CDR3 is 19 amino acids long. V shed 8 bases and J 0 bases; nucleotides not matched to a gene: 18.

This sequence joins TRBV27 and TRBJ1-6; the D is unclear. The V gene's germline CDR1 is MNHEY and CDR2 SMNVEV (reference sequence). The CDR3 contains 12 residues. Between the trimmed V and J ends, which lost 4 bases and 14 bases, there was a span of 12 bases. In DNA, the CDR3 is TGTGCCAGCAGTTCCCCTCACTCAACCCTCCACTTT. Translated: CASSSPHSTLHF.

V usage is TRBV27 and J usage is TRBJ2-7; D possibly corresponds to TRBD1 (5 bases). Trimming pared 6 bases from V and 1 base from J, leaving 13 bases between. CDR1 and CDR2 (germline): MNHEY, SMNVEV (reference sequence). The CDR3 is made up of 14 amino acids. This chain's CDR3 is CASSRTRTSYEQYF. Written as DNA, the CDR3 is TGTGCCAGCAGCCGTACTCGGACATCCTACGAGCAGTACTTC.

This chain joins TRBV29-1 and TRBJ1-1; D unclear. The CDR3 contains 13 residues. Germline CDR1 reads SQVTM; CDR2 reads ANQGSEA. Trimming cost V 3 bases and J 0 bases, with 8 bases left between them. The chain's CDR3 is CSVERGMNTEAFF. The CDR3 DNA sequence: TGCAGCGTTGAGAGAGGGATGAACACTGAAGCTTTCTTT.

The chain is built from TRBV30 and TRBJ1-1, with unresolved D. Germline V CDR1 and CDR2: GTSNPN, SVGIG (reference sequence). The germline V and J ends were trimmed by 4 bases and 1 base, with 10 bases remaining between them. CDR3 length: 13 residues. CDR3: CAWKQVGNTEAFF. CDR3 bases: TGTGCCTGGAAGCAGGTGGGGAACACTGAAGCTTTCTTT.

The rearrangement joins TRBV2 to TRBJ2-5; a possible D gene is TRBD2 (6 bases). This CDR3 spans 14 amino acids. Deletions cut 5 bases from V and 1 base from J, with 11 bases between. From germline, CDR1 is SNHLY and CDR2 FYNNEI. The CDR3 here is CASSRLVPQETQYF. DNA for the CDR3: TGTGCCAGCAGTAGACTAGTCCCCCAAGAGACCCAGTACTTC.

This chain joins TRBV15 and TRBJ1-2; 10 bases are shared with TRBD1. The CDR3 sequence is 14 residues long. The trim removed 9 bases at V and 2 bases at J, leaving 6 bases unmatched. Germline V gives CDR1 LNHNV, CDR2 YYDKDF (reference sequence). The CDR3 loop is CATTPGQGNYGYTF. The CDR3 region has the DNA TGTGCCACTACCCCGGGACAGGGGAACTATGGCTACACCTTC.